This TCR beta chain is drawn from a study of response to subunit inactivated influenza vaccine. Whole-study findings and limits: There was a suggestion from the authors that each seasonal influenza vaccination recruits few new T cells.

TCRdb re-called the RT-PCR reads with MiXCR, one entry per CDR3 protein. This table has approximately 530,000 distinct CDR3 sequences, roughly 7.9% appearing once. This clonotype was counted ten times or more. The antigen is undetermined. The receptor comes from a man aged 50 to 69 who received an inactivated influenza vaccine. Here the sequenced sample was PBMCs from blood, taken around 2 years after vaccination.

The CDR3: CSAPTGIRGSPLHF. In DNA, the CDR3 is TGCAGTGCGCCGACTGGGATCAGGGGTTCACCCCTCCACTTT. The rearrangement joins TRBV20-1 to TRBJ1-6; a weak D match, TRBD1 (6 bases). CDR1 is DFQATT and CDR2 is SNEGSKA in the germline V gene (reference sequence). This CDR3 region has 14 residues. V was pared by 6 bases and J by 9 bases, with 18 bases between.